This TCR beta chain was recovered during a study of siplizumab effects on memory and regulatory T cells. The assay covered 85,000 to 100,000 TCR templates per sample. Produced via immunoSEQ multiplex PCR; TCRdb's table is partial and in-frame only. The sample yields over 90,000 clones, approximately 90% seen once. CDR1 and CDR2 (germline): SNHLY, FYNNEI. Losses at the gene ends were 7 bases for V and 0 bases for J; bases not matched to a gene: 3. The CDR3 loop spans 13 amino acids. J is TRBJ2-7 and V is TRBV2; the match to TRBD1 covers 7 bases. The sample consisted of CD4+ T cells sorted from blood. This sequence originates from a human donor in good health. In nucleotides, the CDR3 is TGTGCCAGCAAGACAGGGAACTCCTACGAGCAGTACTTC. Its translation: CASKTGNSYEQYF.